These T cell receptor beta chains were read from a single sample in a study of blood T cell repertoires in COVID-19. The repertoire was sequenced with immunoSEQ multiplex PCR; TCRdb's copy has only in-frame clones and lacks some. The sample has 100,000 or so clones; approximately 89% are singletons. The sequenced sample consisted of peripheral blood. The receptor source for this set is a man aged 55 to 70 with acute or convalescent COVID-19. Each CDR3 is given with its conserved first and last residue. The D gene is left open where the match is weak. The listing skips clone size in some rows; elsewhere it reads once, few, many or a size class.

j_call v_call clone_size d_call cdr3_nt cdr3_aa
TRBJ1-6 TRBV5-1 - TRBD1 TGCGCCAGCAGAACAGACAGGGACGCGTCACCCCTCCACTTT CASRTDRDASPLHF
TRBJ2-5 TRBV4-2 - TRBD2 TGTGCCAGCAGCGGACTAGCGGGAGATCAAGAGACCCAGTACTTC CASSGLAGDQETQYF
TRBJ2-7 TRBV20-1 - - TGCAGTGCCGCGACTAGTAACGAGCAGTACTTC CSAATSNEQYF
TRBJ1-4 TRBV5-8 once - TGTGCCAGCAGCCGAGCGGGTCAAGGGGAAAAACTGTTTTTT CASSRAGQGEKLFF
TRBJ2-6 TRBV24-1 once TRBD1 TGTGCCACCGGGACAGGGGAAACTGGGGCCAACGTCCTGACTTTC CATGTGETGANVLTF
TRBJ2-7 TRBV11-2 - TRBD1 TGTGCCAGCAGCTACCGAACAGGGACAGGGGATTTCTCCTACGAGCAGTACTTC CASSYRTGTGDFSYEQYF
TRBJ2-7 TRBV6-1 - - TGTGCCAGCAGTGATGGTCGCGGCTCCTACGAGCAGTACTTC CASSDGRGSYEQYF
TRBJ2-3 TRBV9 - - TGTGCCAGCAGCATAGGCACTAAACGGGATACGCAGTATTTT CASSIGTKRDTQYF
TRBJ2-1 TRBV27 - TRBD2 TGTGCCAGCAGTTTATGGGGGACCAGCGGGACGCCCTACAATGAGCAGTTCTTC CASSLWGTSGTPYNEQFF
TRBJ2-3 TRBV5-6 - - TGTGCCAGCAGCTCGAACGGTCCTAGCACAGATACGCAGTATTTT CASSSNGPSTDTQYF
TRBJ1-1 TRBV24-1 - - TGTGCCACCAGTGCCTCGGGAGAGGGGTCCACTGAAGCTTTCTTT CATSASGEGSTEAFF
TRBJ2-6 TRBV7-2 - - TGTGCCAGCAGCTTAGCACAGACTGGGGCCAACGTCCTGACTTTC CASSLAQTGANVLTF
TRBJ1-2 TRBV6-5 - TRBD1 TGTGCCAGCAGCCCGACAGGGACCAACTATGGCTACACCTTC CASSPTGTNYGYTF
TRBJ1-1 TRBV7-2 - - TGTGCCAGCAGCAACTGGGCGACTGAAGCTTTCTTT CASSNWATEAFF
TRBJ1-2 TRBV6-1 - - TGTGCCAGCAGTGAAGGATTGGGACTCAGTAACTATGGCTACACCTTC CASSEGLGLSNYGYTF
TRBJ2-7 TRBV6-6 - TRBD1 TGTGCCAGCAGTTCCCAAGGGACAGGGGACGACTACGAGCAGTACTTC CASSSQGTGDDYEQYF
TRBJ2-2 TRBV6-5 - TRBD2 TGTGCCAGCAGTTGGGAGGGGTCGGTAGCCGGGGAGCTGTTTTTT CASSWEGSVAGELFF
TRBJ1-2 TRBV27 - TRBD1 TGTGCCAGCAGTTGGTCAGGGGGCGCTTCTAACTATGGCTACACCTTC CASSWSGGASNYGYTF
TRBJ2-7 TRBV12-3/TRBV12-4 - TRBD1 TGTGCCAGCAGGCCAGACAGGGGATACGAGCAGTACTTC CASRPDRGYEQYF
TRBJ2-7 TRBV2 - TRBD2 TGTGCCAGCAGGAGGACTAGCGGGAGGTCCGAGCAGTACTTC CASRRTSGRSEQYF
TRBJ2-1 TRBV7-8 - TRBD2 TGTGCCAGCAGCCCGGGACTAGCGGGATACAATGAGCAGTTCTTC CASSPGLAGYNEQFF
TRBJ2-1 TRBV10-2 - TRBD2 TGCGCCAGCAGTGAGAGGGCGGGAGGGCCTAACGGGGATGAGCAGTTCTTC CASSERAGGPNGDEQFF
TRBJ2-1 TRBV19 - TRBD2 TGTGCCAGTAGCCGTCCGGACAGGTGGAACCCCCCTAAGACTAGCGGGGCCTACAATGAGCAGTTCTTC CASSRPDRWNPPKTSGAYNEQFF
TRBJ1-2 TRBV7-8 - - TGTGCCAGCAGCTTACCGGGTCTCTATGGCTACACCTTC CASSLPGLYGYTF
TRBJ1-2 TRBV5-4 - - TGTGCCAGCAGCTTGTCGGAGGATGGCTACACCTTC CASSLSEDGYTF
TRBJ2-1 TRBV6-5 - TRBD2 TGTGCCAGCATGGGAGCGGGAGGGCCCTATGAGCAGTTCTTC CASMGAGGPYEQFF
TRBJ2-7 TRBV3-1/TRBV3-2 - TRBD2 TGTGCCAGCAGCCAGCGGGGGTCCTACGAGCAGTACTTC CASSQRGSYEQYF
TRBJ1-5 TRBV19 - - TGTGCCAGTAGCCTCGAGGCAGGCAATCAGCCCCAGCATTTT CASSLEAGNQPQHF
TRBJ1-5 TRBV30 - TRBD1 TGTGCCTGGTCCCAGGGGGCCGATCAGCCCCAGCATTTT CAWSQGADQPQHF
TRBJ1-2 TRBV9 - - TGTGCCAGCAGCCCAGAGGACAGCGAATATGGCTACACCTTC CASSPEDSEYGYTF
TRBJ1-3 TRBV28 - - TGTGCCAGCAGTCCCCCGACACCTGGAAACACCATATATTTT CASSPPTPGNTIYF
TRBJ1-2 TRBV29-1 - TRBD1 TGCAGCGTGTCCGGGACAGGGGCGCCTAACTATGGCTACACCTTC CSVSGTGAPNYGYTF
TRBJ1-1 TRBV5-1 - TRBD1 TGCGCCAGCACTGGGGACAGGGTAAGGGACACTGAAGCTTTCTTT CASTGDRVRDTEAFF
TRBJ2-5 TRBV6-1 once - TGTGCCAGCAGTGAAGAATATCTAACCCAGTACTTC CASSEEYLTQYF
TRBJ1-1 TRBV2 once TRBD1 TGTGCCAGCAGGGGGGACAGGGGCCCGGCTTTCTTT CASRGDRGPAFF
TRBJ2-5 TRBV9 - TRBD2 TGTGCCAGCAGCGTAGAAGGTAGCGGGTCGGCCCAGTACTTC CASSVEGSGSAQYF
TRBJ1-3 TRBV6-1 few - TGTGCCAGCAGTGAAGCCGGGGGTCCTGGAAACACCATATATTTT CASSEAGGPGNTIYF
TRBJ2-7 TRBV4-2 once - TGTGCCAGCAGCCAAGATCCTAACAGGGAGCAGTACTTC CASSQDPNREQYF
TRBJ2-7 TRBV5-6 - TRBD1 TGTGCCAGCAGCTTAGGACAGGCGCAGTACTTC CASSLGQAQYF
TRBJ2-7 TRBV21-1 few - TGTGCCAGCAGCAAACTGCGGACAGCCAGAAGGTCCTACGAGCAGTACTTC CASSKLRTARRSYEQYF
TRBJ2-1 TRBV10-3 - TRBD1 TGTGCCATCAGTGAAACCGGACAGGTGGGGAATGAGCAGTTCTTC CAISETGQVGNEQFF